Shown below are 17 T cell receptor beta chains from a single sample sequenced in a study of Graves' ophthalmopathy and Graves' hyperthyroidism. Amplification targeted the TCR beta CDR3 regions, with RNA transcripts as the source material. The authors performed first-round RT-PCR with HTBI primers and then a second-round multiplex PCR. In TCRdb, the multiplex PCR reads were re-called with MiXCR into one record per CDR3 protein. Of about 740,000 distinct CDR3 sequences listed, roughly 40% were seen once; the top ten hold less than 55%. Sequenced input: peripheral blood. The receptors shown here come from an adult man with Graves' ophthalmopathy.

This clonotype was recorded at least ten times. V usage is TRBV10-3 and J usage is TRBJ1-2; 8 positions agree with TRBD1. From germline, CDR1 is ENHRY and CDR2 SYGVKD. The length of the CDR3 is 15 residues. V dropped 10 bases and J dropped 8; count of bases not matched to a gene: 18. CDR3: CASRASGGAVKGYTF. The CDR3 nucleotides are TGTGCCAGCCGCGCCTCAGGGGGCGCGGTCAAGGGCTACACCTTC.

On this clonotype: At one of its ends the junction is not consistent with the germline gene, which may arise from a read error. The V gene is TRBV5-4, the J gene TRBJ2-5, with D unclear. This CDR3 region has 13 residues. Germline V gives CDR1 SGHNT, CDR2 YYREEE (reference sequence). In DNA form, the CDR3 reads TGTACCAGCAGCTTGGAAAAAGAAGAGACCCAGTACTTC. This translates into CTSSLEKEETQYF. Based on the CDR3 plus reference TRBV5-4 and TRBJ2-5, the full variable domain is ETGVTQSPTHLIKTRGQQVTLRCSSQSGHNTVSWYQQALGQGPQFIFQYYREEENGRGNFPPRFSGLQFPNYSSELNVNALELDDSALYLCTSSLEKEETQYFGPGTRLLVL.

A note on this clonotype: Compared with germline, one end of the junction differs, possibly owing to a read error. V usage is TRBV20-1 and J usage is TRBJ2-7; 9 bases line up with TRBD2. Germline CDR1 reads DFQATT; CDR2 reads SNEGSKA (reference sequence). The CDR3 is made up of 16 amino acids. CDR3 loop: CSARDSMAGGSYEQYF. CDR3 sequence (DNA): TGCAGTGCTCGAGACAGTATGGCGGGAGGGTCCTACGAGCAGTACTTC.

The V gene is TRBV7-9, the J gene TRBJ1-5; the match to TRBD1 covers 8 bases. The CDR3 has 15 amino acids. The germline V gene encodes CDR1 SEHNR and CDR2 FQNEAQ (reference sequence). The junction had 8 bases not matched to a gene; V was cut back by 5 bases and J by 5 bases. CDR3 residues: CASSPPTGDHQPQHF. The CDR3 DNA sequence: TGTGCCAGCAGCCCACCGACAGGGGACCATCAGCCCCAGCATTTT.

Comments on this clonotype: The final CDR3 position lacks the conserved phenylalanine or tryptophan, pointing to a likely read error. The chain recombines TRBV4-1 with TRBJ1-1; 9 nucleotides align to TRBD1. The CDR3 spans 18 residues. V was pared by 1 base and J by 4 bases, with 13 bases of the junction left unmatched. CDR1 and CDR2 (germline): MGHRA, YSYEKL. The CDR3 loop reads CASSQVSGQGIYGTEAFL. The CDR3 nucleotides are TGCGCCAGCAGCCAAGTGTCCGGACAGGGGATATATGGCACTGAAGCTTTCCTT.

The gene calls are TRBV20-1 and TRBJ1-6; D gene unclear. Trimming removed 7 bases from V and 5 bases from J, with 6 bases in between. Per the germline V gene, CDR1 is DFQATT and CDR2 is SNEGSKA (reference sequence). The CDR3 runs 11 residues. CDR3 coding DNA: TGCAGTGTAAAGGATAATTCACCCCTCCACTTT. This translates into CSVKDNSPLHF.

Ten or more counts support this clonotype. CDR3 bases: TGTGCCAGCAGCTCAGGGTTAGAGACCCAGTACTTC. Its translation is CASSSGLETQYF. The rearrangement uses TRBV6-5 and TRBJ2-5, with a weak D call TRBD1 (5 bases). Germline CDR1 is MNHEY and CDR2 is SVGAGI. The CDR3 covers 12 residues. Trimming cost V 6 bases and J 4 bases, with 9 bases left between them.

This clonotype showed up many times. This chain links TRBV29-1 with TRBJ1-2; D is undetermined. This CDR3 contains 11 residues. CDR1 and CDR2 (germline): SQVTM, ANQGSEA. Trimming took 4 bases from V and 8 from J, leaving 11 bases between them. The CDR3 is CSVGSDRGYTF. In nucleotides, the CDR3 is TGCAGCGTTGGGAGCGATCGAGGCTACACCTTC.

Points on this clonotype: The junction shows a germline mismatch at one end, possibly a read error. The J gene is TRBJ1-1, the V gene TRBV28, with D unresolved. CDR3 size: 12 residues. Germline CDR1 and CDR2: MDHEN and SYDVKM. The CDR3 here is CASISDTPEAFF. DNA for the CDR3: TGTGCCAGCATTTCGGATACCCCTGAGGCTTTCTTT.

The rearrangement links TRBV10-2 to TRBJ2-7; D possibly corresponds to TRBD1 (5 bases). This CDR3 has 13 amino acids. In germline, CDR1 is WSHSY, CDR2 SAAADI. V lost 11 bases to trimming and J lost 2 bases, with 16 bases between them. The CDR3 sequence is CAVQSTEAYEQYF. Here the CDR3 DNA reads TGCGCCGTACAATCGACAGAAGCCTACGAGCAGTACTTC.

This clonotype was counted only a few times. The CDR3 region is CASSLGTGLYNSPLHF. The DNA of the CDR3 is TGTGCCAGCAGCTTGGGGACAGGGCTTTATAATTCACCCCTCCACTTT. The V and J genes are TRBV4-2 and TRBJ1-6; TRBD1 matches at 9 bases. V lost 5 bases to trimming and J lost 4 bases; unmatched junction nucleotides: 6. The CDR3 is made up of 16 amino acids. Germline V gene lookup returns CDR1 LGHNA and CDR2 YNFKEQ.

The chain combines TRBV13 with TRBJ2-7; D gene uncertain. In germline, CDR1 is PRHDT, CDR2 FYEKMQ (reference sequence). Trimming pared 5 bases from V and 0 bases from J, leaving 11 bases between. This CDR3 contains 14 residues. The CDR3 spells CASSVAHSSYEQYF. CDR3 coding DNA: TGTGCCAGCAGCGTAGCCCATTCCTCCTACGAGCAGTACTTC.

This chain connects TRBV7-9 to TRBJ2-2, with 9 positions matching TRBD1. The CDR3 loop spans 15 amino acids. With 6 bases clipped from V and 4 bases from J, the junction kept 6 bases outside the gene matches. Germline V lookup: CDR1 SEHNR, CDR2 FQNEAQ (reference sequence). CDR3 nucleotide sequence: TGTGCCAGCAGTAGACAGGGGGTGAGCACCGGGGAGCTGTTTTTT. It encodes CASSRQGVSTGELFF.

This clonotype has at least ten counts. This chain uses TRBV29-1 with TRBJ1-4; TRBD1 agrees at 8 bases. Germline values: CDR1 SQVTM, CDR2 ANQGSEA. The CDR3 covers 13 residues. V shed 4 bases and J 8 bases; nucleotides not matched to a gene: 6. CDR3 DNA: TGCAGCGTTGCAACAGGGGGTTTAGAAAAACTGTTTTTT. It yields the protein CSVATGGLEKLFF.

The DNA of the CDR3 is TGCAGCGTTGCCCGAGGGACGCGAGGCTACACCTTC. Protein sequence: CSVARGTRGYTF. The genes are TRBV29-1 and TRBJ1-2, with a weak D call TRBD1 (5 bases). This CDR3 region has 12 residues. V was cut by 4 bases and J by 8 bases, with 14 bases left in between. The germline V gene encodes CDR1 SQVTM and CDR2 ANQGSEA.

The chain combines TRBV12-3 or TRBV12-4 with TRBJ1-5; no reliable D call. The CDR3 loop spans 14 amino acids. Deletions cut 2 bases from V and 9 bases from J, with 14 bases between. CDR3: CASSLRTGDGPQHF. DNA for the CDR3: TGTGCCAGCAGTTTAAGGACCGGGGATGGGCCCCAGCATTTT.

This clonotype has just a few counts. The chain uses TRBV19 and TRBJ1-5; 7 nucleotides agree with TRBD1. Looked up from germline, CDR1 is LNHDA and CDR2 is SQIVND (reference sequence). The CDR3 is made up of 16 amino acids. The trim removed 7 bases at V and 9 bases at J, leaving 18 bases unmatched. In DNA, the CDR3 is TGTGCCAGTAAGCACAGGACGGGACAGCAAAGGGGGCCCCAGCATTTT. Its translation is CASKHRTGQQRGPQHF.